The present entry profiles one TCR beta chain with its context. What it recognizes is unknown. The PCR ran on 60 Vbeta and 13 Jbeta primers. Profiled with immunoSEQ multiplex PCR; TCRdb holds only in-frame clones, not every one. Of 130,000 or so clones in the sample, roughly 80% are singletons; the top ten hold approximately 1.5%. These data are taken from a study of cytomegalovirus exposure and HLA in healthy donors. Regarding the study as a whole: Another analysis was done later, and it associated roughly 15,000 TCR beta sequences with HLA alleles at 0.05 false discovery rate. Through in vitro validation, a few CMV-associated chains were shown to be specific for CMV antigens. Presence/absence analyses rested on an assumption that sequencing depth was roughly uniform across donors.

From germline, CDR1 is MNHNY and CDR2 SVGAGI (reference sequence). CDR3 length equals 13 residues. The ends were cut back, 6 bases at V and 1 base at J, with 7 bases in the middle. Sequenced sample: PBMCs. The V call is TRBV6-6, the J call TRBJ1-3, with D unclear. This receptor was obtained from a middle-aged man in good health and CMV-seronegative. CDR3 nucleotides: TGTGCCAGCAGGAAGCTGTCTGGAAACACCATATATTTT. Translation gives CASRKLSGNTIYF.